These 11 T cell receptor beta chains share one sample of origin, sequenced in a study of beta chain features in type 1 diabetes. Antigens of these TCRs are unknown. Findings and caveats of the study: Shortening that was moderate but significant affected the TCRB CDR3s of Type 1 diabetes patients in all four CD4+ subsets.

Every isolated RNA sample was fully reverse transcribed, so sequencing captured expressed TCRB transcripts. Measured with immunoSEQ multiplex PCR; TCRdb has only the in-frame clones, and not every one. Here the sample spans roughly 250,000 clones, about a fifth being singletons. The specimen sequenced was naive CD4+ T cells from blood. These receptors were obtained from a woman in her 40s with type 1 diabetes.

In its sample, this clone was seen a few times. The chain has TRBV2 and TRBJ1-2; 10 bases are shared with TRBD1. The CDR3 spans 14 residues. The germline CDR1 and CDR2 sequences are SNHLY and FYNNEI. Trimming at V came to 10 bases and at J to 2 bases, leaving 7 bases not matched to a gene. The CDR3 nucleotides are TGTGCCACCGGGACAGGGGACTTAAACTATGGCTACACCTTC. Its protein is CATGTGDLNYGYTF. Complete variable domain (other parts from reference TRBV2 and TRBJ1-2): EPEVTQTPSHQVTQMGQEVILRCVPISNHLYFYWYRQILGQKVEFLVSFYNNEISEKSEIFDDQFSVERPDGSNFTLKIRSTKLEDSAMYFCATGTGDLNYGYTFGSGTRLTVV.

This clone was seen a handful of times. This sequence joins TRBV7-2 and TRBJ2-7; tentative D call: TRBD2 (6 bases). Looked up from germline, CDR1 is SGHTA and CDR2 is FQGNSA. V was shortened by 6 bases and J by 6 bases, with 18 bases between the two germline ends. CDR3 length: 14 amino acids. The CDR3 is CASSHDLLAVEQYF. CDR3 bases: TGTGCCAGCAGTCACGATCTACTAGCCGTCGAGCAGTACTTC.

The table lists this clone with a few counts. This chain joins TRBV27 and TRBJ2-7; D call uncertain. The CDR3 sequence is 13 residues long. CDR1 MNHEY and CDR2 SMNVEV come from the germline V gene (reference sequence). V lost 4 bases and J lost 4, with 11 bases in between. The chain's CDR3 is CASSSFPVYEQYF. The DNA for the CDR3 is TGTGCCAGCAGTTCCTTCCCAGTGTACGAGCAGTACTTC.

Written as DNA, the CDR3 is TGTGCCAGCAGCGACCGGGACAGGGTTGGGACCCAGTACTTC. Translation gives CASSDRDRVGTQYF. The gene calls are TRBV5-6 and TRBJ2-5; 9 nucleotides agree with TRBD1. The CDR3 covers 14 residues. Losses at the gene ends were 4 bases for V and 7 bases for J; bases not matched to a gene: 8. Germline values: CDR1 SGHDT, CDR2 YYEEEE.

The rearrangement joins TRBV6-5 to TRBJ2-7, with a possible D match to TRBD1 (6 bases). Looked up from germline, CDR1 is MNHEY and CDR2 is SVGAGI. The V end was cut by 6 bases, the J end by 6 bases, with 18 bases between. This CDR3 has 14 amino acids. CDR3 sequence: CASRTTGIVLEQYF. In DNA, the CDR3 is TGTGCCAGCAGAACGACAGGAATTGTCCTCGAGCAGTACTTC.

The genes are TRBV5-1 and TRBJ2-1; the D gene is possibly TRBD1 (6 bases). The length of the CDR3 is 16 residues. Trimming shortened V by 2 bases and J by 3 bases, and 15 bases separated the two germline ends. The germline gives CDR1 SGHRS, CDR2 YFSETQ. CDR3 in amino acids: CASSLTSDRVYNEQFF. CDR3 coding DNA: TGCGCCAGCAGCTTAACCTCGGACAGAGTCTACAATGAGCAGTTCTTC. Full variable domain (outside the CDR3, taken from reference TRBV5-1 and TRBJ2-1): KAGVTQTPRYLIKTRGQQVTLSCSPISGHRSVSWYQQTPGQGLQFLFEYFSETQRNKGNFPGRFSGRQFSNSRSEMNVSTLELGDSALYLCASSLTSDRVYNEQFFGPGTRLTVL.

The chain is built from TRBV27 and TRBJ1-2, with TRBD1 matching 9 bases. The CDR3 runs 13 residues. CDR1 and CDR2 from the germline V gene are MNHEY and SMNVEV (reference sequence). J was trimmed by 8 bases and V by 3 bases; bases with no gene match: 4. The CDR3 coding sequence is TGTGCCAGCAGTTTGGGACAGGGTAGCGGCTACACCTTC. This sequence encodes CASSLGQGSGYTF.

This clone was counted a few times. The chain recombines TRBV19 with TRBJ1-5, with D perhaps TRBD1 (5 bases). V was cut by 3 bases and J by 5 bases, with 14 bases left in between. Germline V gene data show CDR1 as LNHDA and CDR2 as SQIVND (reference sequence). The CDR3 extends over 15 amino acids. The CDR3 is CASSMVGQGYQPQHF. The CDR3 DNA sequence: TGTGCCAGTAGTATGGTTGGGCAGGGCTATCAGCCCCAGCATTTT.

This clone was recorded a few times. V and J are TRBV19 and TRBJ1-1; D remains unclear. Trimming took off 5 bases at V and 4 bases at J, with 8 bases between the two ends. The CDR3 spans 12 residues. The germline CDR1 and CDR2 sequences are LNHDA and SQIVND (reference sequence). This chain's CDR3 is CASSLRATEAFF. The CDR3 DNA is TGTGCCAGTAGTCTGAGGGCCACTGAAGCTTTCTTT. The variable domain in full, with the rest retrieved from reference TRBV19 and TRBJ1-1, is DGGITQSPKYLFRKEGQNVTLSCEQNLNHDAMYWYRQDPGQGLRLIYYSQIVNDFQKGDIAEGYSVSREKKESFPLTVTSAQKNPTAFYLCASSLRATEAFFGQGTRLTVV.

The chain combines TRBV27 with TRBJ2-1, with a weak D call TRBD1 (5 bases). The V end was cut by 6 bases, the J end by 7 bases, with 19 bases between. The CDR3 is made up of 15 amino acids. Germline loops: CDR1 MNHEY, CDR2 SMNVEV (reference sequence). CDR3 amino acids: CASSSNRGFLNEQFF. The DNA of the CDR3 is TGTGCCAGCAGCTCCAATAGGGGCTTCTTAAATGAGCAGTTCTTC.

A few counts support this clone. The rearrangement joins TRBV6-6 to TRBJ2-1; the match to TRBD1 covers 7 bases. The germline gives CDR1 MNHNY, CDR2 SVGAGI (reference sequence). The CDR3 totals 15 residues. J gave up 10 bases and V 6 bases, and 15 bases lay outside the gene matches. The CDR3 protein is CASRPGQTYPREQFF. Here the CDR3 DNA reads TGTGCCAGCAGGCCGGGACAGACCTACCCTCGGGAGCAGTTCTTC.